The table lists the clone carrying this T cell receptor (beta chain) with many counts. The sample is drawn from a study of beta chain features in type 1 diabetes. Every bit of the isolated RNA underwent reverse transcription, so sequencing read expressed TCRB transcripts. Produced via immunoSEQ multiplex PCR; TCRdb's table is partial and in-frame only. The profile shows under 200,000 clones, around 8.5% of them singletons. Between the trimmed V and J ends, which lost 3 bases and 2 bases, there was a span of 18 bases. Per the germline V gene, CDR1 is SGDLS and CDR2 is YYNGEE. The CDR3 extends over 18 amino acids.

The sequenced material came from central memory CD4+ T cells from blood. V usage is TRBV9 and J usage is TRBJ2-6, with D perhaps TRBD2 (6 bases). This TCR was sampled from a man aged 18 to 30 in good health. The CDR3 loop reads CASSAPRGRLTGANVLTF. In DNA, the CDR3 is TGTGCCAGCAGCGCCCCCCGGGGGAGGCTCACTGGGGCCAACGTCCTGACTTTC.